These 16 T cell receptor beta chains were sequenced from one sample in a study of blood T cell repertoires in COVID-19. TCRdb's table, derived via immunoSEQ multiplex PCR, lists solely in-frame clones and lacks some. The sample has some 330,000 clones, 88% seen once; the top ten hold approximately 4%. Sequenced sample: peripheral blood. These receptors all stem from a woman aged 45 to 65 with active or convalescent COVID-19.

The chain couples TRBV28 to TRBJ1-6, with TRBD1 matching 10 bases. Germline loops: CDR1 MDHEN, CDR2 SYDVKM. V shed 8 bases and J 7 bases; nucleotides not matched to a gene: 5. CDR3 length: 14 amino acids. The CDR3 here is CASQTGGLNSPLHF. DNA of the CDR3: TGTGCCAGCCAGACAGGGGGCCTCAATTCACCCCTCCACTTT. Based on the CDR3 plus reference TRBV28 and TRBJ1-6, the full variable domain is DVKVTQSSRYLVKRTGEKVFLECVQDMDHENMFWYRQDPGLGLRLIYFSYDVKMKEKGDIPEGYSVSREKKERFSLILESASTNQTSMYLCASQTGGLNSPLHFGNGTRLTVT.

Only one count was recorded for this clone. The CDR3 sequence: CASSPRTGDNQPQHF. The CDR3 DNA follows: TGTGCCAGTAGTCCCCGGACAGGGGACAATCAGCCCCAGCATTTT. The chain couples TRBV19 to TRBJ1-5; 9 bases agree with TRBD1. CDR1 is LNHDA and CDR2 is SQIVND in the germline V gene (reference sequence). CDR3 length equals 15 residues. The V gene end was trimmed by 5 bases and the J gene end by 3 bases; junction bases not matched to a gene: 5.

The chain uses TRBV30 and TRBJ1-2; TRBD1 matches at 8 bases. Trimming at V came to 7 bases and at J to 4 bases, leaving 5 bases not matched to a gene. The CDR3 has 12 residues. Germline assignment: CDR1 GTSNPN and CDR2 SVGIG (reference sequence). This chain's CDR3 is CASDRGTYGYTF. CDR3 bases: TGTGCCTCAGACAGGGGCACCTATGGCTACACCTTC.

The V gene is TRBV29-1, the J gene TRBJ2-7; tentative D call: TRBD1 (6 bases). Trimming shortened V by 1 base and J by 7 bases, and 17 bases separated the two germline ends. The CDR3 loop spans 14 amino acids. From germline, CDR1 is SQVTM and CDR2 ANQGSEA. CDR3 loop: CSVEVSGVGGEQYF. CDR3 bases: TGCAGCGTTGAAGTTTCAGGGGTTGGGGGAGAGCAGTACTTC.

This clone has just one count. V and J are TRBV19 and TRBJ2-7; D may be TRBD2 (5 bases). Germline values: CDR1 LNHDA, CDR2 SQIVND (reference sequence). Trimming cost V 3 bases and J 1 base, with 13 bases left between them. The CDR3 covers 15 residues. The CDR3 sequence is CASSIDAGLSYEQYF. For the CDR3, the DNA is TGTGCCAGTAGTATTGACGCAGGACTGTCCTACGAGCAGTACTTC.

J is TRBJ1-5 and V is TRBV30; D may be TRBD1 (5 bases). This CDR3 comprises 13 residues. Germline CDR1 and CDR2: GTSNPN and SVGIG (reference sequence). Trimming took 1 base from V and 5 from J, leaving 9 bases between them. The DNA for the CDR3 is TGTGCCTGGAGTGGGGGGGGAGATCAGCCCCAGCATTTT. It is translated as CAWSGGGDQPQHF.

The chain links TRBV4-3 to TRBJ2-5; D is ambiguous. V lost 0 bases and J 1 base, leaving 6 bases between the germline ends. CDR1 and CDR2 from the germline V gene are LGHNA and YSLEER. This CDR3 region has 14 residues. This CDR3 reads CASSQDYSQETQYF. The CDR3 region has the DNA TGCGCCAGCAGCCAAGACTACTCCCAAGAGACCCAGTACTTC.

This sequence joins TRBV5-4 and TRBJ2-3; 8 nucleotides agree with TRBD2. The CDR3 has 17 residues. The trim removed 1 base at V and 2 bases at J, leaving 9 bases unmatched. Germline CDR1 SGHNT, CDR2 YYREEE (reference sequence). Written as DNA, the CDR3 is TGTGCCAGCAGCTTGTCGGCTAGCGGGTCCTACACAGATACGCAGTATTTT. It translates to CASSLSASGSYTDTQYF. Together with reference TRBV5-4 and TRBJ2-3, the CDR3 gives the full variable domain: ETGVTQSPTHLIKTRGQQVTLRCSSQSGHNTVSWYQQALGQGPQFIFQYYREEENGRGNFPPRFSGLQFPNYSSELNVNALELDDSALYLCASSLSASGSYTDTQYFGPGTRLTVL.

V and J are TRBV25-1 and TRBJ2-1; the D gene is possibly TRBD2 (6 bases). The germline gives CDR1 MGHDK, CDR2 SYGVNS. The V gene lost 1 base and the J gene lost 10 bases, with 11 bases spanning the gap. This CDR3 has 13 residues. CDR3 sequence reads: CASSEFGGREQFF. The CDR3 coding sequence is TGTGCCAGCAGTGAATTCGGGGGTCGGGAGCAGTTCTTC.

This chain connects TRBV2 to TRBJ1-1; TRBD1 is a possible D gene (6 bases). The CDR3 covers 13 residues. Trimming took 7 bases from V and 2 from J, leaving 11 bases between them. CDR1 and CDR2 (germline): SNHLY, FYNNEI. CDR3 region: CASKRDTNTEAFF. The CDR3 DNA is TGTGCCAGCAAGAGGGACACCAACACTGAAGCTTTCTTT.

The chain carries TRBV20-1 and TRBJ1-2, with D unclear. V was trimmed by 3 bases and J by 5 bases, leaving 7 bases between them. The germline CDR1 and CDR2 sequences are DFQATT and SNEGSKA (reference sequence). CDR3 length: 11 amino acids. The CDR3 region has the DNA TGCAGTGCTAGCCTACCTTATGGCTACACCTTC. Amino acids: CSASLPYGYTF.

This clone was detected only a few times. The chain links TRBV3-1 (or the pseudogene TRBV3-2) to TRBJ2-3, with 12 bases aligning to TRBD2. Germline V gene lookup returns CDR1 LGHDT and CDR2 YNNKEL (reference sequence). The CDR3 has 16 residues. The ends lost 4 bases at V and 3 bases at J; junction bases unmatched: 5. DNA for the CDR3: TGTGCCAGCAGCCCTCTAGCGGGAGGGAGTACAGATACGCAGTATTTT. It encodes CASSPLAGGSTDTQYF.

CDR3 loop: CASSTYRDRGSPLHF. The CDR3 DNA reads as TGTGCCAGCAGTACATACCGGGACAGGGGTTCACCCCTCCACTTT. The chain uses TRBV27 and TRBJ1-6; TRBD1 agrees at 10 bases. Germline V gene sequence: CDR1 MNHEY, CDR2 SMNVEV (reference sequence). The CDR3 loop spans 15 amino acids. With 5 bases clipped from V and 9 bases from J, the junction kept 7 bases outside the gene matches.

The V gene is TRBV4-1, the J gene TRBJ1-2; D is perhaps TRBD1 (5 bases). Germline assignment: CDR1 MGHRA and CDR2 YSYEKL. This CDR3 is 15 amino acids long. V lost 0 bases and J 2 bases, leaving 10 bases between the germline ends. CDR3 nucleotide sequence: TGCGCCAGCAGCCAAGAAACAGGAGGGAACTATGGCTACACCTTC. Its protein is CASSQETGGNYGYTF.

This chain connects TRBV24-1 to TRBJ1-1; no firm D call. The CDR3 contains 11 residues. Germline V gene sequence: CDR1 KGHDR, CDR2 SFDVKD. The V and J ends lost 9 bases and 3 bases respectively, with 7 bases between them. The CDR3, as DNA: TGTGCCACCGGCGGGGACACTGAAGCTTTCTTT. Amino acids: CATGGDTEAFF.

This chain links TRBV18 with TRBJ2-5; no firm D call. The germline V gene has CDR1 KGHSH and CDR2 LQKENI. This CDR3 contains 13 residues. V was clipped by 3 bases and J by 2 bases, with 7 bases between them. The CDR3 loop reads CASSPGFQETQYF. CDR3 in DNA: TGTGCCAGCTCACCGGGCTTTCAAGAGACCCAGTACTTC.